A single sample gave rise to the 3 T cell receptor beta chains below, sequenced in a study of T cell responses to AZD1222 COVID-19 vaccine. Clones were sequenced by immunoSEQ multiplex PCR, and TCRdb holds only the in-frame ones, with some missing. The profile shows some 110,000 clones, around 90% of them singletons. The sample in question was peripheral blood, obtained on day 0 of AZD1222 vaccination. The receptors here all came from an adult in good health.

Only a few counts were recorded for this clone. The rearrangement uses TRBV5-6 and TRBJ2-1, with TRBD2 matching over 11 bases. The J segment lost 9 bases and the V segment lost 5 bases, leaving 7 bases of the junction unmatched. Germline CDR1 reads SGHDT; CDR2 reads YYEEEE. There are 14 residues in the CDR3. The CDR3 here is CASRFSGRAAEQFF. CDR3 bases: TGTGCCAGCAGGTTTAGCGGGAGGGCCGCTGAGCAGTTCTTC.

The V gene is TRBV5-4, the J gene TRBJ2-3; D is perhaps TRBD1 or TRBD2 (5 bases each). V lost 3 bases and J lost 2, with 13 bases in between. This CDR3 region has 15 residues. The germline V gene has CDR1 SGHNT and CDR2 YYREEE (reference sequence). CDR3 region: CASSSDRDHTDTQYF. Here the CDR3 DNA reads TGTGCCAGCAGCTCGGATCGGGACCACACAGATACGCAGTATTTT.

V and J are TRBV6-4 and TRBJ2-2; 7 nucleotides agree with TRBD2. The ends lost 5 bases at V and 0 bases at J; junction bases unmatched: 6. From germline, CDR1 is MRHNA and CDR2 SNTAGT. The CDR3 totals 16 residues. CDR3 DNA sequence: TGTGCCAGCAGTCCTACTAGCGCGTCGAACACCGGGGAGCTGTTTTTT. Translating gives CASSPTSASNTGELFF.